This T cell receptor beta chain appears in the sequencing data of a study of CD8+CD57+ T cells in acquired aplastic anemia. An expansion of CD8+CD57+ cells by flow cytometry had been shown in patients chosen for sequencing. Points from the study as a whole: Statistical testing detected no significant gap in CD8+ Simpson's diversity between patients and controls.

As for this clonotype: Its specificity is unknown. At one boundary the junction diverges from the germline segment, which might be a read error.

This CDR3 has 14 amino acids. CDR1 and CDR2 from the germline V gene are MGHDK and SYGVNS. It was genomic DNA that served as the template for profiling TCR beta VDJ and CDR3. TCRdb ran MiXCR on the reads and lists one entry per CDR3 protein. The data contain hundreds of thousands of distinct CDR3 sequences, about a third of them singletons. The sample was sorted CD4+, CD8+, or CD8+CD57+ T cells (not recorded which) from PBMCs. The gene calls are TRBV25-1 and TRBJ2-6; TRBD2 might be the D (6 bases). The sequence derives from a human donor with aplastic anemia. The CDR3 sequence: CASTSSGWGFAEAF. CDR3 DNA: TGTGCCAGCACATCAAGCGGGTGGGGATTCGCTGAAGCTTTC.